This TCR beta chain was recorded in a study of shared clonotypes between healthy human individuals. This CDR3 is 16 amino acids long. Trimming at V came to 1 base and at J to 5 bases, leaving 7 bases not matched to a gene. Germline V gene sequence: CDR1 SGHTA, CDR2 FQGNSA. Data came from immunoSEQ multiplex PCR; TCRdb stores just in-frame clones and leaves some out. This table has more than 2 million clones, approximately 95% appearing once. The sequence derives from a man younger than 30 in good health. Sequencing input: naive CD4+ T cells sorted from blood. Subset defined: CD45RA+ positively selected. The chain is built from TRBV7-2 and TRBJ2-2, with TRBD2 identical over 7 bases. The CDR3 DNA is TGTGCCAGCAGCTTAGAAGGTAGACTAGCAACCGGGGAGCTGTTTTTT. Amino acid sequence: CASSLEGRLATGELFF.